A selection of T cell receptor beta chains follows, all from one sample in a study of blood T cells in healthy people across ages. TCRdb re-called the 5' RACE reads through MiXCR, storing one row per CDR3 protein. The profile shows about 780,000 distinct CDR3 sequences, around two thirds of them singletons. Material: blood. All receptors derive from a man younger than 40 in good health. Both conserved end residues are part of each CDR3. The order of the fields is D gene, J gene, CDR3 length, clone size, V gene, CDR3 protein, CDR3 DNA. A D gene is named only where the DNA matches it firmly. For some rows the clone size is stated as once, few or many, or as a class when expanded; others skip it.

D gene: .; J gene: TRBJ2-7; CDR3 length: 17; clone size: .; V gene: TRBV6-2/TRBV6-3; CDR3 protein: CASTSTWGAFRSYEQYF; CDR3 DNA: TGTGCCAGCACCTCCACATGGGGGGCCTTCCGCTCCTACGAGCAGTACTTC
D gene: .; J gene: TRBJ2-3; CDR3 length: 17; clone size: .; V gene: TRBV4-3; CDR3 protein: CASSQEFSHLETDTQYF; CDR3 DNA: TGCGCCAGCAGCCAAGAGTTTTCCCATCTAGAAACAGATACGCAGTATTTT
D gene: TRBD2; J gene: TRBJ2-5; CDR3 length: 16; clone size: .; V gene: TRBV10-3; CDR3 protein: CANSVVQRGNQETQYF; CDR3 DNA: TGTGCCAACAGTGTGGTCCAGCGGGGGAATCAAGAGACCCAGTACTTC
D gene: TRBD1; J gene: TRBJ1-2; CDR3 length: 15; clone size: .; V gene: TRBV29-1; CDR3 protein: CSVMGTDKYNHGYTF; CDR3 DNA: TGCAGCGTTATGGGGACAGATAAATATAACCATGGCTACACCTTC
D gene: TRBD2; J gene: TRBJ2-7; CDR3 length: 18; clone size: .; V gene: TRBV7-3; CDR3 protein: CASSLGPSVSGGVYEQYF; CDR3 DNA: TGTGCCAGCAGCTTAGGCCCTTCGGTTAGCGGGGGGGTGTACGAGCAGTACTTC
D gene: .; J gene: TRBJ2-2; CDR3 length: 14; clone size: .; V gene: TRBV4-2; CDR3 protein: CASSQAPGAGELFF; CDR3 DNA: TGTGCCAGCAGCCAAGCGCCAGGGGCCGGGGAGCTGTTTTTT
D gene: .; J gene: TRBJ2-7; CDR3 length: 15; clone size: few; V gene: TRBV10-3; CDR3 protein: CAISGTPMRDSEQYF; CDR3 DNA: TGTGCCATCAGTGGGACCCCTATGCGGGACAGCGAGCAGTACTTC
D gene: TRBD1; J gene: TRBJ2-5; CDR3 length: 15; clone size: few; V gene: TRBV12-3/TRBV12-4; CDR3 protein: CASSLGQLFQETQYF; CDR3 DNA: TGTGCCAGCAGCTTGGGACAGCTATTCCAAGAGACCCAGTACTTC
D gene: TRBD1; J gene: TRBJ1-2; CDR3 length: 14; clone size: many; V gene: TRBV9; CDR3 protein: CASSVGTGDFGYTF; CDR3 DNA: TGTGCCAGCAGCGTGGGGACAGGGGATTTCGGCTACACCTTC
D gene: TRBD1; J gene: TRBJ1-1; CDR3 length: 13; clone size: .; V gene: TRBV7-2; CDR3 protein: CASKEGARTEAFF; CDR3 DNA: TGTGCCAGCAAAGAGGGGGCGCGCACTGAAGCTTTCTTT
D gene: .; J gene: TRBJ2-7; CDR3 length: 13; clone size: once; V gene: TRBV6-5; CDR3 protein: CASSYAGTTEQYF; CDR3 DNA: TGTGCCAGCAGTTACGCTGGGACAACCGAGCAGTACTTC